This TCR beta chain was sequenced during a study of T-cell reconstitution after alpha-beta-depleted transplantation in children. TCRbeta library construction was performed incorporating unique molecular identifiers. Each CDR3 protein gets one entry after TCRdb re-called the PCR reads with MiXCR. The sample consists of 200,000 to 250,000 distinct CDR3 sequences, more than 10% of them appearing once. At least ten counts were recorded for this clonotype. The ends lost 6 bases at V and 8 bases at J; junction bases unmatched: 6. The CDR3 consists of 12 residues. Germline V gene sequence: CDR1 MNHEY, CDR2 SVGAGI.

The source material was PBMCs from the stem cell graft donor, sampled from the stem cell graft. This rearrangement joins TRBV6-5 to TRBJ1-2; 7 positions match TRBD1. The sequence was obtained from a human donor who donated a stem cell graft to a child with acute lymphoblastic leukemia. CDR3 coding DNA: TGTGCCAGCAGGCAGGGGGGGCTGGGCTACACCTTC. Protein sequence: CASRQGGLGYTF.